The 9 T cell receptor beta chains presented below share a single source sample, sequenced in a study of blood T cells in healthy people across ages. Sample-barcoded 5' priming and a J-beta primer mix drove a second PCR of roughly 7 to 11 cycles. TCRdb used MiXCR to reprocess the 5' RACE reads, holding one entry per CDR3 protein. The sample includes approximately 1.5 million distinct CDR3 sequences, roughly 30% of them seen just once. Material: blood. These receptors all come from a woman aged 25 to 39 in good health.

This rearrangement joins TRBV9 to TRBJ2-3, with D possibly TRBD1 on 5 matching bases. The CDR3 runs to 14 residues. V lost 0 bases, J lost 6 bases, and 11 bases lay in between. Germline-derived CDR1 and CDR2 are SGDLS and YYNGEE. The CDR3 region has the DNA TGTGCCAGCAGCGTAGCGTCCAGGGCGGATACGCAGTATTTT. Translated: CASSVASRADTQYF.

This clonotype was counted between two and nine times. J is TRBJ2-1 and V is TRBV28; D unclear. This CDR3 region has 19 residues. V was clipped by 4 bases and J by 5 bases, with 27 bases between them. Germline lookup yields CDR1 MDHEN and CDR2 SYDVKM. The CDR3 DNA reads as TGTGCCAGCAGTTCCGGCACACCCGTAATCGGGCTGCCTAACAATGAGCAGTTCTTC. It encodes CASSSGTPVIGLPNNEQFF.

This chain links TRBV7-2 with TRBJ1-5; D unresolved. The CDR3 sequence is 13 residues long. V shed 1 base and J shed 6 bases, with 7 bases lying between them. Germline CDR1 SGHTA, CDR2 FQGNSA. CDR3 region: CASSLDFSQPQHF. CDR3 nucleotide sequence: TGTGCCAGCAGCTTAGATTTTTCTCAGCCCCAGCATTTT.

In its sample, this clonotype was seen many times. The chain employs TRBV13 and TRBJ2-1; 13 nucleotides match TRBD2. Trimming removed 4 bases from V and 4 bases from J; junction bases left unmatched: 4. Germline CDR1 and CDR2: PRHDT and FYEKMQ (reference sequence). This CDR3 is built from 16 residues. CDR3 sequence: CASSSPGLAGYNEQFF. The CDR3 DNA sequence: TGTGCCAGCAGCTCGCCGGGACTAGCGGGGTACAATGAGCAGTTCTTC.

This clonotype was recorded many times. The chain combines TRBV4-2 with TRBJ2-1; 9 bases are shared with TRBD2. From germline, CDR1 is LGHNA and CDR2 YNFKEQ. V shed 4 bases, J shed 0 bases, and the junction held 4 bases outside the gene matches. The CDR3 is made up of 16 amino acids. CDR3 sequence (DNA): TGTGCCAGCAGCCCCGAACTAGCGGGCTCCTACAATGAGCAGTTCTTC. Its translation: CASSPELAGSYNEQFF.

There are a few counts of this clonotype. The chain recombines TRBV12-3 or TRBV12-4 with TRBJ2-7; 11 positions match TRBD1. This CDR3 has 16 amino acids. Trimming removed 4 bases from V and 4 bases from J; junction bases left unmatched: 9. The CDR3 loop is CASSWGEGTGGYEQYF. The CDR3 DNA follows: TGTGCCAGCAGTTGGGGCGAAGGGACAGGGGGTTACGAGCAGTACTTC.

Ten or more counts support this clonotype. This sequence joins TRBV4-1 and TRBJ2-5, with D tentatively TRBD2 (6 bases). CDR1 is MGHRA and CDR2 is YSYEKL in the germline V gene. The CDR3 covers 15 residues. V gave up 4 bases and J gave up 5 bases, with 17 bases separating them. The CDR3 nucleotides read TGCGCCAGCAGCCTCGCGGCCGGAGGGTGGGAGACCCAGTACTTC. Its translation: CASSLAAGGWETQYF.

CDR3 coding DNA: TGTGCCAGCAGTGTTAGCCCTAGCGAAAATGCGCAGTATTTT. Protein: CASSVSPSENAQYF. The chain links TRBV6-4 to TRBJ2-3, with a weak D call TRBD2 (6 bases). Germline V CDR1 and CDR2: MRHNA, SNTAGT. CDR3 length: 14 residues. Trimming pared 4 bases from V and 10 bases from J, leaving 18 bases between.

This clonotype turned up a few times. This chain connects TRBV28 to TRBJ1-2; D is uncertain. CDR3 length: 11 amino acids. Germline lookup yields CDR1 MDHEN and CDR2 SYDVKM. Trimming shortened V by 9 bases and J by 6 bases, and 11 bases separated the two germline ends. The CDR3 here is CASISWDGYTF. The DNA for the CDR3 is TGTGCCAGTATATCGTGGGATGGCTACACCTTC.